This T cell receptor beta chain was documented in a study of CD8+CD57+ T cells in acquired aplastic anemia. The overall study: Yields of DNA that came from sorted CD4+ and CD8+ cells averaged roughly 3.2 ug. Study-wide findings and caveats: Around 30 sequences, all CD8+ CDR3, were shared between patients and controls.

There are 13 residues in the CDR3. V lost 2 bases, J lost 6 bases, and 3 bases stayed unmatched. Germline assignment: CDR1 SEHNR and CDR2 FQNEAQ (reference sequence). This clonotype has just a few counts. Its antigen is not known. Genomic DNA served as template for TCR beta VDJ and CDR3 profiling. From the reads, TCRdb called clonotypes with MiXCR, one entry per CDR3 protein. This sample carries about 200,000 distinct CDR3 sequences, roughly 53% of them seen once, and the ten largest clones take 20%. CD8+CD57+ cell expansion, shown by flow cytometry, had occurred in the patients selected for sequencing. The diagnosis in all patients was severe acquired aplastic anemia.

The chain combines TRBV7-9 with TRBJ2-7; TRBD1 aligns across 8 bases. Sequences were obtained from sorted CD4+, CD8+, or CD8+CD57+ T cells (not recorded which) from PBMCs. The TCR was taken from a human donor with aplastic anemia. The CDR3 nucleotides are TGTGCCAGCAGCTTAACAGGGGGTCGCGAGCAGTACTTC. This gives the protein CASSLTGGREQYF.